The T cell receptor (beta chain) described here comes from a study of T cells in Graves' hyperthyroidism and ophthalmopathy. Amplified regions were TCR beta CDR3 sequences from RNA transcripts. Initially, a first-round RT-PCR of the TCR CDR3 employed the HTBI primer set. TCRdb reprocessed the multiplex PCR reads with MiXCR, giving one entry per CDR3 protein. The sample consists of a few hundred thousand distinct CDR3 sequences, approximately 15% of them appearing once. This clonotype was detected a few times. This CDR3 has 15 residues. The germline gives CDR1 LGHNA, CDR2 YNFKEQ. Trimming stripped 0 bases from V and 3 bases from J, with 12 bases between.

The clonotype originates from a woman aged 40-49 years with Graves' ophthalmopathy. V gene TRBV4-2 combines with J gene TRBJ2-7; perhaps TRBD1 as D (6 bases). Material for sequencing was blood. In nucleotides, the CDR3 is TGTGCCAGCAGCCAAGAATTTGACAGGAGCTACGAGCAGTACTTC. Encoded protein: CASSQEFDRSYEQYF.